This T cell receptor beta chain was identified during a study of early T cells in non-severe SARS-CoV-2 infection (dated by TCRdb to the early 2020s). In the study overall: Because TCR sequencing relied on bulk RNA taken from unsorted whole blood, pairing of alpha and beta chains was not possible. On the study overall, not on this receptor specifically: VDJdb matching was skewed toward anti-spike CD8 responses and likely underestimated virus-specific expansions by missing private and CD4 specificities.

Notes on this clonotype: Its specific antigen is unknown. The germline gene is not matched at one end of the junction; a read error may be the cause.

A case-control design nested within a healthcare worker cohort in London, UK, was used, with weekly nasopharyngeal swab PCR tests and blood sampling performed. Between 23 and 31 March 2020, the week of the UK lockdown, healthcare workers were enrolled and then followed up weekly for as long as 16 weeks. According to the germline V gene, CDR1 reads SGHAT and CDR2 reads FQNNGV. Inclusive of the bounding cysteine and phenylalanine, the CDR3 is 13 residues long. Only the CDR3 region is kept as DNA, spanning 39 bases read in frame from base 1. Libraries were made using 5' RACE. The instrument was a NextSeq 500. In the TCR library protocol, unique molecular identifiers were attached to individual cDNA molecules to correct for PCR bias and sequencing error. Both TCR alpha and beta chains were sequenced, and tight co-correlation was observed between alpha and beta sequence abundances in each sample. The published analysis was carried out like this. Decombinator V4 was used to perform V gene, J gene and CDR3 annotation of TCR sequences. TCRs were defined as expanded if a significant change between any two time points was detected under a Poisson model with p below 0.0001. Abundances of TCRs were expressed as counts per million after normalisation to the total number of TCRs sequenced in each sample. TRAV1-2 paired with TRAJ12, TRAJ20 or TRAJ33 defined MAIT TCRs, while TRAV10 paired with TRAJ18 defined iNKT TCRs. VDJdb, accessed 1 November 2021, was searched for CMV, EBV and SARS-CoV-2 annotated TCRs, excluding TCRs annotated for multiple antigens. TCRdb trimmed public reads at Q25 via fastp, called clones via MiXCR and kept in-frame beta chains. Entries that share a CDR3 protein sequence are merged under the most common genes and DNA. TCRdb, not the authors, supplied the V and J calls. Within this sample are 98,000 or so distinct CDR3 sequences, with about an eighth of them counted one time only. 2.5% to 4% of the sample goes to the ten largest clones.

Sequencing input: whole blood. The V and J genes are TRBV11-2 and TRBJ2-5; no D segment can be confidently identified. This receptor was obtained from an adult who was a healthcare worker with PCR-confirmed SARS-CoV-2 infection or an uninfected control (not recorded which). The nucleotides read TGTGCCAGCAGCTTAGTTCGGTTGGAGATCCAGTACTTC. Its coded protein is CASSLVRLEIQYF.